The rows below give T cell receptor beta chains drawn from one sample of a study of cytomegalovirus exposure and HLA in healthy donors. Measured with immunoSEQ multiplex PCR; TCRdb has only the in-frame clones, and not every one. The sample lists about 200,000 clones; less than 80% were seen once. Sequences were obtained from PBMCs. The receptors shown here come from a woman aged 25 to 39 in good health and CMV-seropositive. Both conserved end residues are part of each CDR3. A D gene is named only where the DNA matches it firmly.

j_call: TRBJ1-3
d_call: TRBD1
v_call: TRBV6-5
cdr3_aa: CASSRTGGGNTIYF
cdr3_nt: TGTGCCAGCAGTCGGACAGGAGGTGGAAACACCATATATTTT

j_call: TRBJ1-2
d_call: NA
v_call: TRBV9
cdr3_aa: CASSVPGSYGYTF
cdr3_nt: TGTGCCAGCAGCGTACCCGGGTCCTATGGCTACACCTTC

j_call: TRBJ2-7
d_call: TRBD1
v_call: TRBV27
cdr3_aa: CASSLSVGTGKYEQYF
cdr3_nt: TGTGCCAGCAGTTTATCCGTCGGGACAGGGAAATACGAGCAGTACTTC

j_call: TRBJ2-7
d_call: NA
v_call: TRBV4-3
cdr3_aa: CASSQGGDSYEQYF
cdr3_nt: TGCGCCAGCAGCCAAGGGGGGGACAGCTACGAGCAGTACTTC

j_call: TRBJ1-1
d_call: TRBD1
v_call: TRBV29-1
cdr3_aa: CSVAGGRTTEAFF
cdr3_nt: TGCAGCGTCGCAGGGGGCAGGACCACTGAAGCTTTCTTT

j_call: TRBJ2-7
d_call: NA
v_call: TRBV2
cdr3_aa: CASTPGLRKQYF
cdr3_nt: TGTGCCAGCACCCCGGGACTTCGGAAGCAGTACTTC

j_call: TRBJ2-7
d_call: NA
v_call: TRBV28
cdr3_aa: CASSFIQRRNEQYF
cdr3_nt: TGTGCCAGCAGTTTTATTCAGCGAAGAAACGAGCAGTACTTC

j_call: TRBJ2-6
d_call: NA
v_call: TRBV10-3
cdr3_aa: CAISGTGRSGANVLTF
cdr3_nt: TGTGCCATCAGTGGTACAGGGCGCTCTGGGGCCAACGTCCTGACTTTC

j_call: TRBJ2-7
d_call: NA
v_call: TRBV4-3
cdr3_aa: CASSQDISYEQYF
cdr3_nt: TGCGCCAGCAGCCAAGACATCTCCTACGAGCAGTACTTC

j_call: TRBJ2-3
d_call: NA
v_call: TRBV29-1
cdr3_aa: CSVGADTQYF
cdr3_nt: TGCAGCGTAGGGGCAGATACGCAGTATTTT

j_call: TRBJ1-2
d_call: TRBD1
v_call: TRBV6-5
cdr3_aa: CASSGTGQGHGYTF
cdr3_nt: TGTGCCAGCAGTGGTACGGGACAGGGTCACGGCTACACCTTC

j_call: TRBJ2-3
d_call: TRBD2
v_call: TRBV9
cdr3_aa: CASSIAWGGDTQYF
cdr3_nt: TGTGCCAGCAGCATAGCCTGGGGGGGGGATACGCAGTATTTT

j_call: TRBJ1-2
d_call: NA
v_call: TRBV6-1
cdr3_aa: CASSEVPRADYGYTF
cdr3_nt: TGTGCCAGCAGTGAAGTACCCAGGGCTGACTATGGCTACACCTTC

j_call: TRBJ2-7
d_call: NA
v_call: TRBV6-5
cdr3_aa: CASSLTGSYEQYF
cdr3_nt: TGTGCCAGCAGTTTAACAGGTTCCTACGAGCAGTACTTC

j_call: TRBJ1-2
d_call: NA
v_call: TRBV7-9
cdr3_aa: CASSPRDFSPYYGYTF
cdr3_nt: TGTGCCAGCAGCCCTCGGGACTTCTCCCCCTACTATGGCTACACCTTC

j_call: TRBJ2-6
d_call: TRBD1
v_call: TRBV2
cdr3_aa: CASSWGTVFSGANVLTF
cdr3_nt: TGTGCCAGCAGTTGGGGGACAGTTTTCTCTGGGGCCAACGTCCTGACTTTC

j_call: TRBJ1-6
d_call: NA
v_call: TRBV6-6
cdr3_aa: CASSYGSAGNHSPLHF
cdr3_nt: TGTGCCAGCAGTTATGGCTCCGCAGGGAATCATTCACCCCTCCACTTT

j_call: TRBJ2-1
d_call: NA
v_call: TRBV7-9
cdr3_aa: CASSLADTTRFF
cdr3_nt: TGTGCCAGCAGCTTAGCGGACACCACGCGGTTCTTC

j_call: TRBJ1-2
d_call: TRBD1
v_call: TRBV6-6
cdr3_aa: CASSSRTGTNYGYTF
cdr3_nt: TGTGCCAGCAGTTCCCGGACAGGAACAAACTATGGCTACACCTTC